This T cell receptor beta chain was recorded in a study of OX40 agonist ivuxolimab in advanced cancers. At the level of the study: Patients received the agonistic anti-OX40 (CD134) antibody ivuxolimab. Hepatocellular carcinoma, melanoma, renal cell or head and neck cancer was diagnosed in the dose-escalation patients.

Clones were read by immunoSEQ multiplex PCR, and TCRdb kept only the in-frame ones, dropping some. The repertoire holds approximately 80,000 clones, with roughly 89% as singletons. The CDR3 runs 13 residues. The germline CDR1 and CDR2 sequences are SGHAT and FQDESV (reference sequence). The study sampled blood at baseline, cycle 4 day 1, and cycle 7 day 1. Details on this clone: Distinct nucleotide sequences in the sample also encode this CDR3.

The input for sequencing was CD4+ or CD8+ T cells sorted from blood, taken in a trial of the OX40 agonist ivuxolimab. The source of this sequence is an adult with an advanced solid tumor such as melanoma, head and neck, liver or kidney cancer. The chain recombines TRBV11-1 with TRBJ2-7; tentative D call: TRBD2 (5 bases). The CDR3 reads CASSSGLPLVQYV. Written as DNA, the CDR3 is TGTGCCAGCAGCTCTGGACTGCCCCTGGTGCAGTACGTT.